This record covers a single T cell receptor (beta chain). V was pared by 5 bases and J by 1 base, with 11 bases between. Looked up from germline, CDR1 is SNHLY and CDR2 is FYNNEI. This CDR3 contains 14 residues. The data are from a study of somatic mutations in cytotoxic T cells in rheumatoid arthritis. TCRdb keeps only in-frame clones here, not all; method: immunoSEQ multiplex PCR. The sample lists some 35,000 clones; approximately 84% were seen once. The chain carries TRBV2 and TRBJ2-5; TRBD2 is a possible D gene (5 bases). The receptor was isolated from a man aged 35 to 55 in good health. The sequencing input was CD8+ T cells sorted from blood. The CDR3 DNA reads TGTGCCAGCAGTCTACTAGACTCCCAAGAGACCCAGTACTTC. Amino acids: CASSLLDSQETQYF. The variable domain in full, with the rest retrieved from reference TRBV2 and TRBJ2-5, is EPEVTQTPSHQVTQMGQEVILRCVPISNHLYFYWYRQILGQKVEFLVSFYNNEISEKSEIFDDQFSVERPDGSNFTLKIRSTKLEDSAMYFCASSLLDSQETQYFGPGTRLLVL.